The present T cell receptor (beta chain) was sequenced within a study of tumor and adjacent non-tumor tissue in lung cancer. Whole-study context: Stage I to III disease affected 9 to 10 men and roughly five women aged about 31 to 85.

Findings and caveats of the study: In normal lung, the top 100 clones were significantly more dominant than in tumor.

A modified ARM-PCR protocol with three rounds of nested PCR amplified TCRbeta. TCRdb reprocessed the multiplex PCR reads via MiXCR and lists one record per CDR3 protein. The top ten hold 20% to 25% of the sample, which has 55,000 to 70,000 distinct CDR3 sequences, around 60% seen once. With regard to this clonotype: As yet, its antigen is unknown. Relative to the germline gene, one junction end is altered; a read error may explain this.

Germline-derived CDR1 and CDR2 are SGHVS and FQNEAQ. CDR3 length: 13 amino acids. RNA was extracted from bulk tissue without any cell sorting. The gene calls are TRBV7-8 and TRBJ2-1; D remains ambiguous. Sequencing input: lung tumor tissue. This TCR came from a man aged 50 to 59 with non-small cell lung cancer. This chain's CDR3 is CASSLAPSSKRLF. The CDR3 nucleotides read TGTGCCAGCAGCTTAGCGCCTTCTTCAAAACGGCTCTTC.